This passage covers 10 T cell receptor beta chains from one sample sequenced in a study of identical twins (TCRdb year 2016). Preparation of the library involved 5' RACE. Sequencing took place on an Illumina HiSeq 2000. In-frame beta chains were kept once TCRdb had trimmed the public reads at Q25 with fastp and called clones with MiXCR. One record per CDR3 amino acid sequence lists the most common genes and DNA. In this sample the table shows about 240,000 distinct CDR3 sequences, 6.5% to 9% of which occur a single time. 5.4% of the sample lies in the top ten. This same sample was also part of a study on yellow fever vaccine responses in identical twins.

The sequenced material came from CD8+ T cells sorted from blood. The receptors were gathered from a woman aged 18-29 years in good health.

Only a few counts were recorded for this clonotype. The chain couples TRBV2 to TRBJ2-7; 12 nucleotides match TRBD2. Germline trimming cut 3 bases from V and 5 bases from J; bases unmatched to any gene: 8. Germline V gene sequence: CDR1 SNHLY, CDR2 FYNNEI. The CDR3 consists of 16 residues. CDR3 sequence (DNA): TGTGCCAGCAGTGAGGACAAAAGACTAGCGGGAGACGAGCAGTACTTC. Translating gives CASSEDKRLAGDEQYF. Full variable domain (missing parts from reference TRBV2 and TRBJ2-7): EPEVTQTPSHQVTQMGQEVILRCVPISNHLYFYWYRQILGQKVEFLVSFYNNEISEKSEIFDDQFSVERPDGSNFTLKIRSTKLEDSAMYFCASSEDKRLAGDEQYFGPGTRLTVT.

This clonotype turned up a few times. This chain links TRBV20-1 with TRBJ2-2; 7 positions match TRBD1. CDR1 and CDR2 (germline): DFQATT, SNEGSKA (reference sequence). J was trimmed by 2 bases and V by 5 bases; bases with no gene match: 2. This CDR3 has 13 residues. CDR3: CSAGTENTGELFF. CDR3 coding DNA: TGCAGTGCTGGGACAGAAAACACCGGGGAGCTGTTTTTT.

This clonotype was seen only a few times. The gene calls are TRBV2 and TRBJ2-1; 13 bases fit TRBD2. The CDR3 has 15 residues. Trimming at V came to 10 bases and at J to 6 bases, leaving 9 bases not matched to a gene. Germline V gives CDR1 SNHLY, CDR2 FYNNEI. This chain's CDR3 is CANSATSGRFNEQFF. The CDR3 DNA is TGTGCCAACAGCGCGACTAGCGGGAGGTTCAATGAGCAGTTCTTC.

The chain combines TRBV4-1 with TRBJ1-4; D not resolved. The CDR3 is made up of 15 amino acids. Trimming shortened V by 0 bases and J by 4 bases, and 9 bases separated the two germline ends. Germline V gene data show CDR1 as MGHRA and CDR2 as YSYEKL. Written as DNA, the CDR3 is TGCGCCAGCAGCCAAGAGTGGGCCCTTAATGAAAAACTGTTTTTT. It is translated as CASSQEWALNEKLFF.

This clonotype was found once. The CDR3 DNA follows: TGTGCCAGCAGCCAAGGGTTCGGTGAGCAGTTCTTC. It codes for CASSQGFGEQFF. This chain connects TRBV5-8 to TRBJ2-1, with unresolved D. CDR3 length: 12 amino acids. Germline V gene data show CDR1 as SGHTS and CDR2 as YDEGEE. V lost 4 bases and J lost 9, with 11 bases in between.

This clonotype has at least ten counts. This chain uses TRBV25-1 with TRBJ1-2, with 10 bases lining up with TRBD1. In germline, CDR1 is MGHDK, CDR2 SYGVNS. With V trimmed by 10 bases and J by 4 bases, 3 bases remained unmatched. The CDR3 is 12 residues long. CDR3 amino acids: CATGDRGYGYTF. CDR3 DNA: TGTGCCACCGGGGACAGGGGCTATGGCTACACCTTC.

The J gene is TRBJ1-1, the V gene TRBV10-1; TRBD1 is a possible D gene (6 bases). The V end was cut by 4 bases, the J end by 1 base, with 10 bases between. The CDR3 is 14 amino acids. Germline CDR1 reads WNHNN; CDR2 reads SYGVQD (reference sequence). The DNA for the CDR3 is TGCGCCAGCAGTGGCCCGGACAGGAACACTGAAGCTTTCTTT. Translating gives CASSGPDRNTEAFF.

This clonotype came up once. The chain couples TRBV4-1 to TRBJ1-1; D gene uncertain. This CDR3 has 13 amino acids. Germline values: CDR1 MGHRA, CDR2 YSYEKL. The V and J ends lost 4 bases and 7 bases respectively, with 13 bases between them. CDR3 loop: CASSRGQTIEAFF. The CDR3 nucleotides are TGCGCCAGCAGCCGCGGGCAGACTATTGAAGCTTTCTTT.

This clonotype has at least ten counts. V is TRBV5-1 and J is TRBJ1-3, with D possibly matching TRBD1 (6 bases). Trimming pared 4 bases from V and 2 bases from J, leaving 13 bases between. CDR1 and CDR2 (germline): SGHRS, YFSETQ. The CDR3 totals 15 residues. This chain's CDR3 is CASSASGVTGNTIYF. The CDR3 DNA follows: TGCGCCAGCAGCGCTTCAGGGGTTACTGGAAACACCATATATTTT.

In its sample, this clonotype was seen many times. This rearrangement joins TRBV20-1 to TRBJ1-4, with D uncertain. CDR1 is DFQATT and CDR2 is SNEGSKA in the germline V gene (reference sequence). The CDR3 has 11 residues. V was shortened by 6 bases and J by 8 bases, with 10 bases between the two germline ends. CDR3 in amino acids: CSAELWEKLFF. CDR3 coding DNA: TGCAGTGCGGAATTGTGGGAAAAACTGTTTTTT.